The next 10 T cell receptor beta chains were all read from a single sample in a study of OX40 agonist ivuxolimab in advanced cancers. The data were produced by immunoSEQ multiplex PCR, yet TCRdb's version contains in-frame clones alone and is incomplete. The table shows 74,000 or so clones, with around 91% occurring only once. Sequencing was performed on CD4+ or CD8+ T cells sorted from blood, taken in a trial of the OX40 agonist ivuxolimab. These receptor sequences come from an adult with an advanced solid tumor such as melanoma, head and neck, liver or kidney cancer.

This clone was seen just once. V usage is TRBV11-3 and J usage is TRBJ2-3, with unresolved D. The V and J ends lost 4 bases and 2 bases respectively, with 10 bases between them. Germline V lookup: CDR1 SGHNT, CDR2 YENEEA. This CDR3 has 14 amino acids. The CDR3 spells CASSWAAITDTQYF. The CDR3 DNA sequence: TGTGCCAGCAGCTGGGCCGCGATCACAGATACGCAGTATTTT.

This clone was observed a single time. The chain carries TRBV4-2 and TRBJ2-2, with D perhaps TRBD1 or TRBD2 (5 bases each). Germline assignment: CDR1 LGHNA and CDR2 YNFKEQ. Trimming took 4 bases from V and 3 from J, leaving 15 bases between them. The CDR3 is 16 residues long. CDR3 coding DNA: TGTGCCAGCAGCCCCCCGGGGCGGCCCGACACCGGGGAGCTGTTTTTT. Translation gives CASSPPGRPDTGELFF.

This clone has only one observation. At one boundary the junction diverges from the germline segment, which might be a read error. The gene calls are TRBV2 and TRBJ2-7; D is perhaps TRBD2 (7 bases). The germline CDR1 and CDR2 sequences are SNHLY and FYNNEI. The CDR3 runs to 10 residues. The CDR3 here is CASRGGGGNF. In DNA form, the CDR3 reads TGTGCCAGCAGAGGAGGGGGGGGAAACTTC.

The V gene is TRBV2, the J gene TRBJ2-2, with D unclear. The V gene lost 3 bases and the J gene lost 1 base, with 6 bases spanning the gap. This CDR3 region has 14 residues. Germline CDR1 is SNHLY and CDR2 is FYNNEI. CDR3: CASSEIRNTGELFF. DNA for the CDR3: TGTGCCAGCAGTGAGATCCGGAACACCGGGGAGCTGTTTTTT.

The chain recombines TRBV6-5 with TRBJ2-5; no reliable D call. Germline CDR1 MNHEY, CDR2 SVGAGI. The CDR3 loop spans 14 amino acids. Between the trimmed V and J ends, which lost 0 bases and 8 bases, there was a span of 13 bases. CDR3: CASSYSRTSETQYF. In nucleotides, the CDR3 is TGTGCCAGCAGTTACTCGAGGACCTCTGAAACCCAGTACTTC.

V and J are TRBV2 and TRBJ2-1; D is possibly TRBD2 (7 bases). Germline V CDR1 and CDR2: SNHLY, FYNNEI. The CDR3 is 15 amino acids. Trimming shortened V by 3 bases and J by 0 bases, and 9 bases separated the two germline ends. The chain's CDR3 is CASSEAGASYNEQFF. The CDR3, as DNA: TGTGCCAGCAGTGAGGCGGGGGCCTCCTACAATGAGCAGTTCTTC.

The V call is TRBV11-3, the J call TRBJ1-2, with D tentatively TRBD1 (5 bases). CDR3 size: 13 residues. V was pared by 5 bases and J by 5 bases, with 12 bases between. From germline, CDR1 is SGHNT and CDR2 YENEEA. In DNA, the CDR3 is TGTGCCAGCAGCAGGACGGACAAGTATGGCTACACCTTC. Translation: CASSRTDKYGYTF.

V usage is TRBV28 and J usage is TRBJ1-1, with a weak D call TRBD1 (6 bases). Between the trimmed V and J ends, which lost 1 base and 6 bases, there was a span of 9 bases. CDR1 and CDR2 from the germline V gene are MDHEN and SYDVKM. CDR3 length: 13 residues. CDR3 DNA sequence: TGTGCCAGCAGTTTATCACAGGGACCTGAAGCTTTCTTT. Amino acids: CASSLSQGPEAFF.

The rearrangement uses TRBV11-3 and TRBJ2-1; D possibly corresponds to TRBD2 (5 bases). The germline CDR1 and CDR2 sequences are SGHNT and YENEEA. V dropped 2 bases and J dropped 4 bases, with 12 bases sitting between them. The CDR3 runs to 15 residues. In nucleotides, the CDR3 is TGTGCCAGCAGCTTACCAGCGGAGAGATACAATGAGCAGTTCTTC. The encoded protein is CASSLPAERYNEQFF.

The chain recombines TRBV18 with TRBJ2-7; the match to TRBD1 covers 7 bases. The CDR3 covers 16 residues. Germline V CDR1 and CDR2: KGHSH, LQKENI. V shed 4 bases and J 3 bases; nucleotides not matched to a gene: 12. The CDR3 DNA reads as TGTGCCAGCTCACTTGGGTCCTCCGGGACAGTCTACGAGCAGTACTTC. It specifies CASSLGSSGTVYEQYF.